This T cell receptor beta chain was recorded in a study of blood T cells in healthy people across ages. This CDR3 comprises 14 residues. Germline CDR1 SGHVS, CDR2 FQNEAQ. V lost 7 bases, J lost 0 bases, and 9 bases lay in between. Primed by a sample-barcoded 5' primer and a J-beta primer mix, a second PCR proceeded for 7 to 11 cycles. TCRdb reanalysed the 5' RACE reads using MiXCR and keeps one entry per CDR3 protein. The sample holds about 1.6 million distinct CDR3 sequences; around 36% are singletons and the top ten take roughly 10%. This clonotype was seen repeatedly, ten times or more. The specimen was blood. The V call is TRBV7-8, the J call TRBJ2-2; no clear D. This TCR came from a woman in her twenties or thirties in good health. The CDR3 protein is CASTQETNTGELFF. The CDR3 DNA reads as TGTGCCAGCACCCAGGAGACGAACACCGGGGAGCTGTTTTTT.